The clone carrying this T cell receptor beta chain was counted many times. The sample is drawn from a study of low-dose radiotherapy and immunotherapy resistance in tumors. For the study at large: Every two weeks, one day ahead of radiation and immunotherapy, cyclophosphamide 200 mg/m2 was given (intravenously).

TRAV- and TRBV-specific primers primed first-strand cDNA, covering alpha and beta chains. TCRs were put through approximately 20 PCR cycles of amplification with Phusion. A constant-region primer and the V-primer adapter served as the primer pair. TCRdb processed the reads anew with MiXCR; each CDR3 protein has one entry. This table holds tens of thousands of distinct CDR3 sequences, 8% to 10% found once. As for time point: before trial treatment. The V gene end was trimmed by 6 bases and the J gene end by 2 bases; junction bases not matched to a gene: 6. The CDR3 runs 15 residues. Looked up from germline, CDR1 is MNHEY and CDR2 is SVGEGT.

This clonotype originated in a male donor with prostate cancer. The source was PBMCs, collected before treatment. This chain links TRBV6-2 or TRBV6-3 with TRBJ1-1, with 10 bases that match TRBD1. The CDR3 DNA sequence: TGTGCCAGCAGGTGGACAGGGGGTGGAAACACTGAAGCTTTCTTT. This sequence encodes CASRWTGGGNTEAFF.